This T cell receptor (beta chain) comes out of a study of graft-versus-host responses after intestinal transplantation. Study at large: Anti-thymocyte globulin served as induction for all recipients, who then took tacrolimus and steroids for about 3 years. The study, taken as a whole, reports: Researchers found peak circulating GvH clone levels linked to early post-transplant HvG declines. High graft-versus-host to host-versus-graft clonal ratios were found in allografts of patients who had graft-donor T cell macrochimerism.

Clones were read by immunoSEQ multiplex PCR, and TCRdb kept only the in-frame ones, dropping some. Of around 50,000 clones detected, about 90% appear once; the ten largest clones hold approximately 1.6%. As regards this clone: As yet, its antigen is unknown.

V lost 2 bases and J 7 bases, leaving 21 bases between the germline ends. The CDR3 loop spans 16 amino acids. Germline assignment: CDR1 GTSNPN and CDR2 SVGIG (reference sequence). Sequenced material: PBMCs, taken 26 days after transplant. The sequence came from a human patient who received an intestinal transplant, so some T cells may come from the graft donor. The chain uses TRBV30 and TRBJ1-5; D perhaps matches TRBD1 (5 bases). The CDR3 DNA sequence: TGTGCCTGGAGTAAAACCCAGGGAGGACGGGGACAGCCCCAGCATTTT. It codes for CAWSKTQGGRGQPQHF.